The source of this TCR beta chain is a study of blood T cell repertoires in COVID-19. As for the study in general: Donors in the United States, Italy and Spain gave samples during acute or convalescent COVID-19. Sources were T cells, B-cell-depleted T cells, or PBMCs; the material itself was cDNA or gDNA.

All enrollees were about 18 to 89 years old and from some 24 US areas. Exposed enrollees encountered a COVID-19 case at some point within 2 weeks before study entry. This CDR3 contains 19 residues. Germline V gives CDR1 SNHLY, CDR2 FYNNEI. J lost 7 bases, V lost 4 bases, and 18 bases had no gene match. Sequenced by immunoSEQ multiplex PCR; TCRdb stores in-frame clones only, minus some. Found here are 200,000 to 250,000 clones, around 90% of them singletons; the top ten hold roughly 3.7%. Sequencing was done on a sample of PBMCs or T cells enriched from blood (not recorded which). This chain connects TRBV2 to TRBJ2-1, with 11 nucleotides matching TRBD2. This TCR was recovered from a woman aged 25 to 39 who had been exposed to COVID-19. The CDR3 DNA follows: TGTGCCAGCAGTGCCCTTACTAGCGGGAGTTCCAAGAGACGGAATGAGCAGTTCTTC. Protein: CASSALTSGSSKRRNEQFF.